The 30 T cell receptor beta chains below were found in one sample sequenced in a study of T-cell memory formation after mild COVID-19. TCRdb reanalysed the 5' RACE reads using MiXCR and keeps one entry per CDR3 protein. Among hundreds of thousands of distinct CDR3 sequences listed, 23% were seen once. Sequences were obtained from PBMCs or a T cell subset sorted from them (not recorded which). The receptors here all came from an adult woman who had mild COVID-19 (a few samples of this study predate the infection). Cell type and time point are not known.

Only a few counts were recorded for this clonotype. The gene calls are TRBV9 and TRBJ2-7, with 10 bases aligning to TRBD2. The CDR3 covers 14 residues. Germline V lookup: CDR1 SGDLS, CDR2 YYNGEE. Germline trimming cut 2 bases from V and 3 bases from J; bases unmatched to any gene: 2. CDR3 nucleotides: TGTGCCAGCAGCGTTGCTAGCGGGGGCTACGAGCAGTACTTC. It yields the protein CASSVASGGYEQYF.

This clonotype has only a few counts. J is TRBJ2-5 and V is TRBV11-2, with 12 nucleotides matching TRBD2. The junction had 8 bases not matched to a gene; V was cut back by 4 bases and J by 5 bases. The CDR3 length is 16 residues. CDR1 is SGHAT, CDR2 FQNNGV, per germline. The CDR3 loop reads CASSWSLAGGPETQYF. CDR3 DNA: TGTGCCAGCAGCTGGTCGCTAGCGGGGGGGCCGGAGACCCAGTACTTC.

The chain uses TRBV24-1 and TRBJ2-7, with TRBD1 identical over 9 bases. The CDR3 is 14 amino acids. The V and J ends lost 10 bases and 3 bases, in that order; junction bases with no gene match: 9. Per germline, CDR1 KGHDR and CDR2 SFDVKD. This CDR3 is CATERTGGRYEQYF. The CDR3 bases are TGTGCCACAGAACGCACAGGGGGCCGCTACGAGCAGTACTTC.

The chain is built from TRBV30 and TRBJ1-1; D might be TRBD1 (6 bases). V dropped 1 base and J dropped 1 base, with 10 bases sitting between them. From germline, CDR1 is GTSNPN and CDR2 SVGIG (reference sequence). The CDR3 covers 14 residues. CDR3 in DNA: TGTGCCTGGAGTGGGGGGCTCGCGAACACTGAAGCTTTCTTT. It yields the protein CAWSGGLANTEAFF. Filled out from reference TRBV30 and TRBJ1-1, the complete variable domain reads SQTIHQWPATLVQPVGSPLSLECTVEGTSNPNLYWYRQAAGRGLQLLFYSVGIGQISSEVPQNLSASRPQDRQFILSSKKLLLSDSGFYLCAWSGGLANTEAFFGQGTRLTVV.

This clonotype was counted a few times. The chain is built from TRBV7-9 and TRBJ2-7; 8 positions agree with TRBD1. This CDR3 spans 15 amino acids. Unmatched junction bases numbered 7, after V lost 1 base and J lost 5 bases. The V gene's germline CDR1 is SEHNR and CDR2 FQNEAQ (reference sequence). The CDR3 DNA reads TGTGCCAGCAGCTTAGTCCAGGGGGCTAGGGACGAGCAGTACTTC. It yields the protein CASSLVQGARDEQYF.

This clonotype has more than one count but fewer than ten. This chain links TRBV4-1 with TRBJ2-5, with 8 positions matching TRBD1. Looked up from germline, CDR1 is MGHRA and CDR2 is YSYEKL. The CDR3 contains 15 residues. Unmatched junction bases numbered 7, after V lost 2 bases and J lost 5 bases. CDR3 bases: TGCGCCAGCAGCCAATATGCAGGGGGCGCGGAGACCCAGTACTTC. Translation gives CASSQYAGGAETQYF.

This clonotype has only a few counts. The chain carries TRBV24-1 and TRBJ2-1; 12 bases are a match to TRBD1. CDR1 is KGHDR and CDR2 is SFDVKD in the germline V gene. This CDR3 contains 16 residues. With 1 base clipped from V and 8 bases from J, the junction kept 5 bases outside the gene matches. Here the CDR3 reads CATSDFAGTGGYEQFF. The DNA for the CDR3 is TGTGCCACCAGTGATTTTGCCGGGACAGGGGGCTATGAGCAGTTCTTC.

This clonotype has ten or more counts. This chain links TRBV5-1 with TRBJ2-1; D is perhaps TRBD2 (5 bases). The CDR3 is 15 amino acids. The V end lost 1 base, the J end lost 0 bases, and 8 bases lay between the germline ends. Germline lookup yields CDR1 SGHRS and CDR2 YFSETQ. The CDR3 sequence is CASSLLRDSYNEQFF. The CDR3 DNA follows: TGCGCCAGCAGCTTGTTGAGGGACTCCTACAATGAGCAGTTCTTC.

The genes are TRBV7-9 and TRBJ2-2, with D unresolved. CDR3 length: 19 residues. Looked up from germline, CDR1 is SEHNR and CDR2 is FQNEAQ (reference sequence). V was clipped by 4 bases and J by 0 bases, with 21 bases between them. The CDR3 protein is CASSSPADYPFSNTGELFF. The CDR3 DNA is TGTGCCAGCAGCTCCCCCGCCGATTACCCTTTTTCGAACACCGGGGAGCTGTTTTTT. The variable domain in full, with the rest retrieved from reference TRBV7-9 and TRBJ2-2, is DTGVSQNPRHKITKRGQNVTFRCDPISEHNRLYWYRQTLGQGPEFLTYFQNEAQLEKSRLLSDRFSAERPKGSFSTLEIQRTEQGDSAMYLCASSSPADYPFSNTGELFFGEGSRLTVL.

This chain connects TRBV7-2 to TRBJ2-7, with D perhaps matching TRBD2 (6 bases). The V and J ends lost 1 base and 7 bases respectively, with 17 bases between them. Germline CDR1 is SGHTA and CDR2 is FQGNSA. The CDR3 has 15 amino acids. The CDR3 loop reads CASSLENRPEGEQYF. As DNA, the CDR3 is TGTGCCAGCAGCTTAGAGAACCGACCGGAGGGGGAGCAGTACTTC.

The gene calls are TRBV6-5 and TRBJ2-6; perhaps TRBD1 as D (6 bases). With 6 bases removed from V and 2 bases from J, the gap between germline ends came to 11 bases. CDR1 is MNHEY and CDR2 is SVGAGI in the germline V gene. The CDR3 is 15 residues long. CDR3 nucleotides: TGTGCCAGCAGAAAACAGGGAGCTGGGGCCAACGTCCTGACTTTC. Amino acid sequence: CASRKQGAGANVLTF.

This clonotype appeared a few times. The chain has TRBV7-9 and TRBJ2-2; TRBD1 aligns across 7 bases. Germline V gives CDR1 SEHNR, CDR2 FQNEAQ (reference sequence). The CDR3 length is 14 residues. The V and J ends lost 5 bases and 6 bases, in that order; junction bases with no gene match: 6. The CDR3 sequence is CASSEDRIAGELFF. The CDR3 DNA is TGTGCCAGCAGCGAGGACAGGATAGCCGGGGAGCTGTTTTTT. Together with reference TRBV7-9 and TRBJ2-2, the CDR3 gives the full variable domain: DTGVSQNPRHKITKRGQNVTFRCDPISEHNRLYWYRQTLGQGPEFLTYFQNEAQLEKSRLLSDRFSAERPKGSFSTLEIQRTEQGDSAMYLCASSEDRIAGELFFGEGSRLTVL.

The CDR3 region is CASSHLWGSRGEANEKLFF. Here the CDR3 DNA reads TGTGCCAGCAGCCACCTATGGGGATCCAGGGGGGAGGCTAATGAAAAACTGTTTTTT. This chain connects TRBV11-2 to TRBJ1-4; 7 bases match TRBD1. The germline gives CDR1 SGHAT, CDR2 FQNNGV. The CDR3 runs to 19 residues. J was trimmed by 3 bases and V by 5 bases; bases with no gene match: 18.

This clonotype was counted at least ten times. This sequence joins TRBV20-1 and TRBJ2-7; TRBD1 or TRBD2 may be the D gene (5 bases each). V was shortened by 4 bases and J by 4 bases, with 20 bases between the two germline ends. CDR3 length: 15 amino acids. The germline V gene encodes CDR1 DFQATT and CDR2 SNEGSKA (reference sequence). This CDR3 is CSATRGVSETYEQYF. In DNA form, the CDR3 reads TGCAGTGCTACTCGGGGCGTGAGCGAGACTTACGAGCAGTACTTC.

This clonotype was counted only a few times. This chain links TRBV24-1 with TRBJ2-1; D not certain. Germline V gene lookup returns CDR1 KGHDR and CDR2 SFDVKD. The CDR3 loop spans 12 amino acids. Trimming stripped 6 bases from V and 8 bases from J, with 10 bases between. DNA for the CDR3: TGTGCCACCAGTCAATTTGGTCATGAGCAGTTCTTC. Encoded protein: CATSQFGHEQFF.

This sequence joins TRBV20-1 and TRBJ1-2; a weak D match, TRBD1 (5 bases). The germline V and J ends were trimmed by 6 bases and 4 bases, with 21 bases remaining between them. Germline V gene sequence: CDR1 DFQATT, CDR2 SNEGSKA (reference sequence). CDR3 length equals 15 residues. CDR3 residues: CSADKDGGSGYGYTF. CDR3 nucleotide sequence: TGCAGTGCGGACAAGGACGGGGGATCGGGCTATGGCTACACCTTC.

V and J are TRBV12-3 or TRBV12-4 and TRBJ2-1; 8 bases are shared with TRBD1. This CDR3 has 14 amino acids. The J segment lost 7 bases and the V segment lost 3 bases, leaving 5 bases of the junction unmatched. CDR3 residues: CASSLYQGANEQFF. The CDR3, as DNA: TGTGCCAGCAGTTTGTATCAGGGGGCGAATGAGCAGTTCTTC.

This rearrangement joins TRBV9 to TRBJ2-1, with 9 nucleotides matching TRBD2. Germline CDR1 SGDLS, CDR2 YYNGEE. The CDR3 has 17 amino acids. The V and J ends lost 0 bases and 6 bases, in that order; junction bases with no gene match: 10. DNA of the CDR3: TGTGCCAGCAGCGTAGCTAGGACTAGCGTCCAATCCAATGAGCAGTTCTTC. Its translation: CASSVARTSVQSNEQFF.

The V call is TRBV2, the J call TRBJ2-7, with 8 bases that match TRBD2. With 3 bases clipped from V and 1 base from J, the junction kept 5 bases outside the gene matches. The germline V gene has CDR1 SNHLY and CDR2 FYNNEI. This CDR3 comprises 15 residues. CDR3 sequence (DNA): TGTGCCAGCAGTGAGCCCAGCGGGGGTTCCTACGAGCAGTACTTC. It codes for CASSEPSGGSYEQYF.

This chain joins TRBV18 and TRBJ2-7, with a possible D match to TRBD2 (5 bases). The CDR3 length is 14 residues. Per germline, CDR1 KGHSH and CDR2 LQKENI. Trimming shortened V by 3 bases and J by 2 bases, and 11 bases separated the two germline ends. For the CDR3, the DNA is TGTGCCAGCTCACCGGGAGCCGAGGCCTACGAGCAGTACTTC. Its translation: CASSPGAEAYEQYF.

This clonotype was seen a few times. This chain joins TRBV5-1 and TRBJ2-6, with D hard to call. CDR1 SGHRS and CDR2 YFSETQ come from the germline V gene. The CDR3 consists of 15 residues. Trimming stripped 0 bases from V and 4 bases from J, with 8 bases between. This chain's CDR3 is CASSLGATGANVLTF. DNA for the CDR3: TGCGCCAGCAGCTTGGGGGCGACGGGGGCCAACGTCCTGACTTTC.

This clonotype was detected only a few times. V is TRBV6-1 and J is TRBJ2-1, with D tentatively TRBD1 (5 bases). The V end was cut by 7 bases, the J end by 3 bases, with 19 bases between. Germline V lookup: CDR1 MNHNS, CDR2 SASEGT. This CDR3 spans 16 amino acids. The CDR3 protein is CASTQSRAPFYNEQFF. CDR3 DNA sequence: TGTGCCAGCACCCAGTCCAGGGCCCCCTTCTACAATGAGCAGTTCTTC.

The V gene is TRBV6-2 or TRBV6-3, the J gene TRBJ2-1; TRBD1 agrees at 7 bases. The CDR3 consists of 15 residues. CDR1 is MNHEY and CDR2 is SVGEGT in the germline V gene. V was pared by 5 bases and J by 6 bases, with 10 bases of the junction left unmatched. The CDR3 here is CASSLRDSAANEQFF. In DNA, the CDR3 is TGTGCCAGCAGTCTCAGGGACAGCGCAGCCAATGAGCAGTTCTTC.

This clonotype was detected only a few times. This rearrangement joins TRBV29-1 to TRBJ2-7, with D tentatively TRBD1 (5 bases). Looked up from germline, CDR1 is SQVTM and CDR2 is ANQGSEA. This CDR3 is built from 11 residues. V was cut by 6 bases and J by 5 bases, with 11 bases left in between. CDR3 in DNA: TGCAGCGTGGGGTGGGGCAACGAGCAGTACTTC. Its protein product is CSVGWGNEQYF.

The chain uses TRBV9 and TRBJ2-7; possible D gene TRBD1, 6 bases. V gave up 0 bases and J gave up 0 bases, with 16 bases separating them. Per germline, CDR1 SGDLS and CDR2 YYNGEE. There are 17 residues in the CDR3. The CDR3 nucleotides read TGTGCCAGCAGCGTAGGTATTGGGACACATAGCTCCTACGAGCAGTACTTC. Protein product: CASSVGIGTHSSYEQYF. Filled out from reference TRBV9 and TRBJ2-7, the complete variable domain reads DSGVTQTPKHLITATGQRVTLRCSPRSGDLSVYWYQQSLDQGLQFLIQYYNGEERAKGNILERFSAQQFPDLHSELNLSSLELGDSALYFCASSVGIGTHSSYEQYFGPGTRLTVT.

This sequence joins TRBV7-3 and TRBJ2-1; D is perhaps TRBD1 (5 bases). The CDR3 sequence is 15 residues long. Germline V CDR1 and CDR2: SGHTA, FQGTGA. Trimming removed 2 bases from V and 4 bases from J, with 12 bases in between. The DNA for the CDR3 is TGTGCCAGCAGCTTAGGTCCAGGGCGATACAATGAGCAGTTCTTC. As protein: CASSLGPGRYNEQFF. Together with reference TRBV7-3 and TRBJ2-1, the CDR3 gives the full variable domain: GAGVSQTPSNKVTEKGKYVELRCDPISGHTALYWYRQSLGQGPEFLIYFQGTGAADDSGLPNDRFFAVRPEGSVSTLKIQRTERGDSAVYLCASSLGPGRYNEQFFGPGTRLTVL.

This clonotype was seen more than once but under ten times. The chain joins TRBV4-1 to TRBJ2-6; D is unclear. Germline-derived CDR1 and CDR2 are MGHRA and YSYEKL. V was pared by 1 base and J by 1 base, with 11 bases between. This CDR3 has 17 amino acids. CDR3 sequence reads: CASSQVGTRSGANVLTF. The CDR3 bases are TGCGCCAGCAGCCAAGTGGGCACGAGATCTGGGGCCAACGTCCTGACTTTC.

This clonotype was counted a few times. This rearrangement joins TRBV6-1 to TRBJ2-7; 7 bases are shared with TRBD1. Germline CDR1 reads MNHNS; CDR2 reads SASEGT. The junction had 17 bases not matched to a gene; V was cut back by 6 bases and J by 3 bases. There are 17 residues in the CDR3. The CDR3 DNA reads TGTGCCAGCAGAGACGGGACAGTCTACAGGCCCTTCTACGAGCAGTACTTC. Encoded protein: CASRDGTVYRPFYEQYF.

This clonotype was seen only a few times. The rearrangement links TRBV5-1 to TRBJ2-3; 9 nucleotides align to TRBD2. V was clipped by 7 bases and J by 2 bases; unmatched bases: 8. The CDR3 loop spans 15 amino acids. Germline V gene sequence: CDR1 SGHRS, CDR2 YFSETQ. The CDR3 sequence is CASVEGTSPTDTQYF. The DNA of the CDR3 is TGCGCCAGCGTCGAGGGGACTAGCCCCACAGATACGCAGTATTTT.

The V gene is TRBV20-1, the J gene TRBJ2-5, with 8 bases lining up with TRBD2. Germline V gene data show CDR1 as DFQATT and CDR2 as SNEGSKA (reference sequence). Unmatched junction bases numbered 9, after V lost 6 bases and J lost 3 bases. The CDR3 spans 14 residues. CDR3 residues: CSAPIGGLEETQYF. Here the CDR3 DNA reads TGCAGTGCCCCCATCGGGGGACTAGAAGAGACCCAGTACTTC.